This T cell receptor beta chain was profiled in a study of molecular identifiers for immune sequencing clone quantification. On the study more broadly: Split five ways in replicates, RNA from about 20,000 or 100,000 naive CD8 cells had four portions sequenced.

Researchers sorted naive CD8 T cells as cells that were CD8+CD4-CCR7+CD45RA+. TCRdb re-analysed the PCR reads in MiXCR, keeping a single row per CDR3 protein. Of about 510,000 distinct CDR3 sequences detected, around 23% appear once; the ten largest clones hold around 0.76%. Germline V lookup: CDR1 MNHEY, CDR2 SVGAGI. The CDR3 length is 16 residues. The V end lost 2 bases, the J end lost 5 bases, and 18 bases lay between the germline ends. The receptor was isolated from a human donor in good health. Some libraries in this study had Jurkat cell RNA spiked in. The V and J genes are TRBV6-5 and TRBJ1-2; D perhaps matches TRBD1 (5 bases). Source material: naive CD8+ T cells from blood, with Jurkat cell RNA spiked in. Subset described: FACS-sorted CD8+CD4-CCR7+CD45RA+ naive T cells. The CDR3 here is CASSYRRDPIFYGYTF. CDR3 nucleotide sequence: TGTGCCAGCAGTTACCGCCGGGACCCCATTTTTTATGGCTACACCTTC.